This T cell receptor beta chain was observed in a study of cytomegalovirus exposure and HLA in healthy donors. Study details: In an earlier analysis, 90 million to 130 million unique TCR beta sequences were found from 150 million to 200 million T cells.

Per germline, CDR1 SNHLY and CDR2 FYNNEI. This CDR3 spans 15 amino acids. Trimming shortened V by 4 bases and J by 7 bases, and 20 bases separated the two germline ends. PCR involved 60 Vbeta and 13 Jbeta primers. The repertoire was sequenced with immunoSEQ multiplex PCR; TCRdb's copy has only in-frame clones and lacks some. The sample consists of under 150,000 clones, less than 80% of them appearing once. On this clone itself: The antigen remains undetermined.

The study, taken as a whole, reports: Researchers had no immune exposure information except CMV serostatus available. Because they were indistinguishable, some V segments, including TRBV6-2 and TRBV6-3, were excluded. Rare TCR sequences dominated, though some public TCRs recurred in many donors.

This chain links TRBV2 with TRBJ2-7; weak D call: TRBD1 (5 bases). This TCR was sampled from a woman aged 40 to 50 in good health and CMV-seropositive. The specimen was PBMCs. The CDR3 sequence is CASSAILLGVEEQYF. Here the CDR3 DNA reads TGTGCCAGCAGTGCGATTCTGTTAGGGGTGGAGGAGCAGTACTTC.